The TCR beta chain under discussion was sequenced for a study of CD8 T cells in Susac syndrome. Study-level information: Patients with Susac syndrome had blood drawn and were at that point therapy-naive, on corticosteroids, or on intravenous immunoglobulin alone.

In regard to this clonotype: The antigen is unknown.

The authors reverse transcribed roughly 0.5 to 1 ug RNA with random hexamers. Amplification of TCR beta CDR3 was carried out by immunoSEQ multiplex PCR, which covered 54 Vbeta and 13 Jbeta segments. MiXCR was run by TCRdb on the immunoSEQ multiplex PCR reads, yielding one entry per CDR3 protein. This table holds under 90,000 distinct CDR3 sequences, 85% to 95% found once. The trim removed 4 bases at V and 5 bases at J, leaving 2 bases unmatched. Germline values: CDR1 MDHEN, CDR2 SYDVKM. The CDR3 runs to 14 residues. Study-level points and caveats: In total CD8+ repertoires, 15 to 20 Susac-specific public clones were found, and in CD8+ TEMRA repertoires, roughly 5 were found.

The V call is TRBV28, the J call TRBJ2-2, with 9 bases identical to TRBD1. This sequence originates from a human donor with Susac syndrome. Material for sequencing was CD8+ T cells from PBMCs. CDR3 protein: CASSWTGETGELFF. Here the CDR3 DNA reads TGTGCCAGCAGTTGGACAGGGGAAACCGGGGAGCTGTTTTTT.